One and the same sample provided the 4 T cell receptor beta chains below, sequenced in a study of OX40 agonist ivuxolimab in advanced cancers. Libraries were constructed by the immunoSEQ multiplex PCR assay. Here the immuneACCESS table is served through TCRdb, limited to in-frame sequences with V and J called. Missing clones are a known gap in these copies; in checked studies unresolved V genes cover under half, and the rest lacks a known reason. The sample table lists over 85,000 clones, roughly 80% of them with a count of one. Roughly 1.5% of the sample is taken by the ten largest. This material consisted of CD4+ or CD8+ T cells sorted from blood, taken in a trial of the OX40 agonist ivuxolimab. The receptors were gathered from an adult with an advanced solid tumor such as melanoma, head and neck, liver or kidney cancer.

The chain joins TRBV5-1 to TRBJ2-1; 10 positions agree with TRBD2. Trimming cost V 3 bases and J 8 bases; bases outside gene matches: 8. Germline V gene data show CDR1 as SGHRS and CDR2 as YFSETQ. The CDR3 is made up of 15 amino acids. The CDR3 sequence: CASSSGLARTDEQFF. CDR3 DNA: TGCGCCAGCAGCTCGGGACTAGCGAGAACTGATGAGCAGTTCTTC.

Only a few counts were recorded for this clone. The J gene is TRBJ2-5, the V gene TRBV5-1, with TRBD2 as a possible D gene (6 bases). With 6 bases removed from V and 3 bases from J, the gap between germline ends came to 18 bases. Germline V gene sequence: CDR1 SGHRS, CDR2 YFSETQ. CDR3 size: 15 residues. Here the CDR3 reads CASTGDGRRKETQYF. The CDR3 region has the DNA TGCGCCAGCACGGGAGATGGAAGGCGGAAAGAGACCCAGTACTTC.

This chain links TRBV19 with TRBJ1-6, with D possibly being TRBD1 (6 bases). Trimming took 7 bases from V and 14 from J, leaving 18 bases between them. CDR3 length equals 13 residues. The germline V gene has CDR1 LNHDA and CDR2 SQIVND (reference sequence). CDR3 sequence reads: CASNQRDISALHF. CDR3 in DNA: TGTGCCAGTAACCAACGGGACATCTCGGCCCTCCACTTT. The full variable domain, rest sourced from reference TRBV19 and TRBJ1-6, is DGGITQSPKYLFRKEGQNVTLSCEQNLNHDAMYWYRQDPGQGLRLIYYSQIVNDFQKGDIAEGYSVSREKKESFPLTVTSAQKNPTAFYLCASNQRDISALHFGNGTRLTVT.

This rearrangement joins TRBV11-3 to TRBJ1-5; D is unclear. V was cut by 5 bases and J by 6 bases, with 23 bases left in between. Germline CDR1 reads SGHNT; CDR2 reads YENEEA. CDR3 length equals 17 residues. In DNA, the CDR3 is TGTGCCAGCAGCCCCCCGGGTAGCGGCAGGCCAGGTCAGCCCCAGCATTTT. Amino acid sequence: CASSPPGSGRPGQPQHF.